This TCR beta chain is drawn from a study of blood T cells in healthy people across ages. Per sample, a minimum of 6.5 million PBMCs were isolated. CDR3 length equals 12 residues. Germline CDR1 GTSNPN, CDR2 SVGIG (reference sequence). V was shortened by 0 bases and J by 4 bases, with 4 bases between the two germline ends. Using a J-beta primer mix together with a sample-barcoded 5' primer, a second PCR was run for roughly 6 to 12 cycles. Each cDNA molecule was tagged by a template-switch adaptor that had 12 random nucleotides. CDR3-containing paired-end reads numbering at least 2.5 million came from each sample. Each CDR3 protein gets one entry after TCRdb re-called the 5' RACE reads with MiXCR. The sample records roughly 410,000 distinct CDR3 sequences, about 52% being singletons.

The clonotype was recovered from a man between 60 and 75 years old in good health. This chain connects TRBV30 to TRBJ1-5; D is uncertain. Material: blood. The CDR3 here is CAWSVPNQPQHF. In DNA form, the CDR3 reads TGTGCCTGGAGTGTACCGAATCAGCCCCAGCATTTT.